The present TCR beta chain was sequenced within a study of early T cells in non-severe SARS-CoV-2 infection. Across the whole study: Chains were not paired, and sequencing was done on bulk RNA from unsorted whole blood.

The TCR library protocol was used to attach unique molecular identifiers. These identifiers were attached to individual cDNA molecules. TCRdb passed the 5' RACE reads through MiXCR, listing each CDR3 protein once. The profile shows more than 70,000 distinct CDR3 sequences, about 11% of them singletons. The length of the CDR3 is 13 residues. Germline assignment: CDR1 SNHLY and CDR2 FYNNEI. Deletions cut 7 bases from V and 0 bases from J, with 4 bases between. This clonotype has at least ten counts. The sample consisted of whole blood, taken at baseline. The rearrangement joins TRBV2 to TRBJ1-6; no clear D. The source is an adult who was a healthcare worker with PCR-confirmed SARS-CoV-2 infection or an uninfected control (not recorded which). The CDR3 DNA is TGTGCCAGCAAGGGCTCCTATAATTCACCCCTCCACTTT. This codes for CASKGSYNSPLHF.